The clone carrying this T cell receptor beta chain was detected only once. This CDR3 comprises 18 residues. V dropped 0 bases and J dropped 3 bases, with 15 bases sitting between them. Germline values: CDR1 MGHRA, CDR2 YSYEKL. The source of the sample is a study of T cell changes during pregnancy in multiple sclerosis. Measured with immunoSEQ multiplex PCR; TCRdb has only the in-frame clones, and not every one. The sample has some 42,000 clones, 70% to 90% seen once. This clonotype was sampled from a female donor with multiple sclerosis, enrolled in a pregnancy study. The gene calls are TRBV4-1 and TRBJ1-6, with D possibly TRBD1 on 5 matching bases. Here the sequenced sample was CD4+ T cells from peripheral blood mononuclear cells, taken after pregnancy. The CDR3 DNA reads TGCGCCAGCAGCCAAGAATTCCGAGCGGGGGGCTATAATTCACCCCTCCACTTT. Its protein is CASSQEFRAGGYNSPLHF.